This T cell receptor (beta chain) was retrieved from a study of vaccination and CD4 T cells after COVID-19. With respect to this clonotype: Antigen specificity is unknown.

Sequenced with the Oncomine TCR Beta short-read assay was DNA taken from cultured CD4+ T cells. Via MiXCR, TCRdb re-called the PCR reads, giving one row per CDR3 protein. The sample has about 20,000 distinct CDR3 sequences; 60% are singletons. Treatment meaning: 10-day PBMC culture with coronavirus spike peptide pools or control peptides (ViraFEST assay). The source of this sequence is a human donor who had recovered from COVID-19. Here the sequenced sample was CD4+ T cells from blood, cultured in vitro, taken after SARS-CoV-2 vaccination.

CDR3: CSGNGGVSNQPQHF. The CDR3 DNA reads TGCAGTGGCAACGGGGGGGTTAGCAATCAGCCCCAGCATTTT. This chain uses TRBV20-1 with TRBJ1-5, with a tentative D call TRBD1 (5 bases). The CDR3 has 14 amino acids. V lost 7 bases, J lost 0 bases, and 13 bases lay in between. Germline CDR1 is DFQATT and CDR2 is SNEGSKA (reference sequence).